This T cell receptor (beta chain) was obtained from a study of cytotoxic CD8 clonotypes in ibrutinib-treated CLL. Overall study context: Patients gave response samples after a median roughly 11 months of treatment, range 6 to 36.

Points on this clone: Antigen unknown.

Notes on the study in general: Baseline levels were approached again at progression, after clonality had risen at ibrutinib response.

The sequencing depth, 1 in 200,000 to 1 in 1 million T cells, was the target. Using immunoSEQ multiplex PCR, the repertoire was profiled, and TCRdb retains in-frame clones only, with some absent. Altogether about 76,000 clones are present, roughly 83% being singletons, with the ten largest covering roughly 40%. The sequence was collected from a human donor with chronic lymphocytic leukemia. Sample: PBMCs, taken after 24 months of ibrutinib treatment.

The CDR3 loop is CASSLERTGYGYTF. CDR3 DNA sequence: TGTGCCAGCAGCTTGGAAAGGACAGGTTATGGCTACACCTTC. This chain links TRBV5-4 with TRBJ1-2, with 7 nucleotides matching TRBD1. Germline loops: CDR1 SGHNT, CDR2 YYREEE (reference sequence). After removal of 0 bases from V and 5 bases from J, the junction contained 4 bases not matched to a gene. The CDR3 consists of 14 residues.